Following are 6 T cell receptor beta chains from one sample sequenced in a study of human T cells and chemical hapten exposure. The library tagged individual cDNA molecules with unique molecular identifiers. TCRdb processed the reads anew with MiXCR; each CDR3 protein has one entry. The sample shows about 120,000 distinct CDR3 sequences, more than 8.5% of them seen only once. Extraction of total RNA was performed on unfractionated whole blood. Sequencing input: whole blood. The source of these receptors is a human donor in good health. Some clones in this sample may be carry-over from other donors' samples.

This clonotype was seen a handful of times. The CDR3 bases are TGTGCCAGCAGTTACTCGAGGGACCCCACTCGGAATGAGCAGTTCTTC. Translated, it gives CASSYSRDPTRNEQFF. The genes are TRBV6-6 and TRBJ2-1; D possibly matches TRBD1 or TRBD2 (5 bases each). This CDR3 has 16 amino acids. The germline V and J ends were trimmed by 0 bases and 7 bases, with 16 bases remaining between them. Germline values: CDR1 MNHNY, CDR2 SVGAGI (reference sequence).

The V and J genes are TRBV19 and TRBJ2-7; 8 bases match TRBD1. The CDR3 consists of 14 residues. J gave up 4 bases and V 5 bases, and 7 bases lay outside the gene matches. CDR1 and CDR2 (germline): LNHDA, SQIVND (reference sequence). CDR3 region: CASSETGDLYEQYF. The CDR3 nucleotides read TGTGCCAGTAGTGAGACAGGGGACCTTTACGAGCAGTACTTC.

This clonotype was recorded a few times. V usage is TRBV10-3 and J usage is TRBJ2-7; D is perhaps TRBD2 (6 bases). V shed 4 bases and J shed 6 bases, with 10 bases lying between them. There are 12 residues in the CDR3. CDR1 is ENHRY and CDR2 is SYGVKD in the germline V gene. The CDR3 DNA follows: TGTGCCATCAGTGCGGGGGATTTCGAGCAGTACTTC. The encoded protein is CAISAGDFEQYF.

There are many counts of this clonotype. V is TRBV7-9 and J is TRBJ2-3, with a possible D match to TRBD1 (6 bases). The V end was cut by 5 bases, the J end by 2 bases, with 11 bases between. CDR3 length: 14 residues. Germline V gene lookup returns CDR1 SEHNR and CDR2 FQNEAQ (reference sequence). The CDR3: CASSPRDTTDTQYF. CDR3 nucleotides: TGTGCCAGCAGCCCGAGGGACACCACAGATACGCAGTATTTT. Supplemented by reference TRBV7-9 and TRBJ2-3, the full variable domain reads DTGVSQNPRHKITKRGQNVTFRCDPISEHNRLYWYRQTLGQGPEFLTYFQNEAQLEKSRLLSDRFSAERPKGSFSTLEIQRTEQGDSAMYLCASSPRDTTDTQYFGPGTRLTVL.

V and J are TRBV12-3 or TRBV12-4 and TRBJ2-5; 12 bases agree with TRBD2. This CDR3 region has 16 residues. The trim removed 7 bases at V and 5 bases at J, leaving 11 bases unmatched. The CDR3 DNA reads as TGTGCCAGCAATCCCCTGCTAGCGGGGGGGCATGAGACCCAGTACTTC. This encodes CASNPLLAGGHETQYF.

Concerning this clonotype itself: With a much larger clone just one base away, this may be a read error. The chain couples TRBV6-1 to TRBJ2-2; 7 bases match TRBD1. The CDR3 extends over 15 amino acids. Germline-derived CDR1 and CDR2 are MNHNS and SASEGT. Written as DNA, the CDR3 is TGTGCCAGCAGGAACGGACAGGCGAAAACCGGGGAGCTGTTTTTT. Its protein is CASRNGQAKTGELFF.